The rows below give T cell receptor beta chains drawn from one sample of a study of PD-L1 blockade in urothelial cancer. Only in-frame clones appear in the TCRdb table, and some are missing; sequencing was by immunoSEQ multiplex PCR. The table has fewer than 40,000 clones, just over 90% seen once. The sample here was PBMCs, taken around atezolizumab (anti-PD-L1) treatment. Receptors originate from a woman aged 55-75 years with urothelial cancer. CDR3s include the opening cysteine and the closing phenylalanine or tryptophan.

v_call cdr3_aa
TRBV2 CASTPGYEQYF
TRBV5-1 CASSSRLAGEGEQYF
TRBV7-3 CASSLAGKDNEQFF
TRBV13 CASSLKLAGVFGELFF
TRBV6-4 CASSPTGNTGELFF
TRBV2 CASSALLLAGGSDTQYF
TRBV28 CASSFPRRLQETQYF
TRBV7-9 CASSLFRGGKNIQYF
TRBV5-5 CASSFSYGGQGNYEQYF
TRBV7-9 CASRSTGFWGMNTEAFF
TRBV11-2 CASSFALGQPQHF
TRBV11-2 CASSLVIRDRGHSPLHF
TRBV4-2 CASSQVAEGDGYTF
TRBV7-3 CASSPTGDSYNEQFF
TRBV7-9 CALGTSGSFSTDTQYF
TRBV4-3 CASSQISVTRRDTQYF
TRBV10-3 CAISDTETSGRQYF
TRBV13 CASSPRGLFNEQFF
TRBV7-8 CASSLTPSTTDTQYF
TRBV5-6 CASSLGRSSNEQFF
TRBV6-5 CASSYSGLVSVYEQYF
TRBV19 CATRLAGELRDTQYF
TRBV10-3 CAISEGGKRETQYF
TRBV27 CASSYTGGQPQHF
TRBV6-1 CASSVLEGLASTSTDTQYF
TRBV2 CASSSSPSSYGYTF
TRBV2 CASRRTSGLNEQFF
TRBV11-1 CASWGADSLNTEAFF
TRBV5-8 CASSPAPDKYEQYF
TRBV29-1 CSVITGGTEAFF
TRBV14 CASSWDRGQAFF
TRBV7-9 CASSSGQEYTGELFF
TRBV7-3 CASSLNAGTMGYTF
TRBV5-4 CASSSGLAGPSYEQYF
TRBV28 CASSEGQGRDYGYTF
TRBV27 CASSLGAVGRELVNEQFF
TRBV7-9 CASSIDRESLAYNEQFF
TRBV5-1 CASSLQPTGRRMNTEAFF
TRBV7-6 CASSDQGPYEQYF
TRBV19 CASSIRGPNVLTF
TRBV6-5 CASSYSTGDEQYF
TRBV20-1 CSAAGDTEAFF
TRBV29-1 CSVGRPSGRTDTQYF
TRBV4-3 CASSQGLLAGVYEQFF
TRBV7-2 CASSSPFQLVEQFF